These 10 T cell receptor beta chains were all obtained from the same sample, sequenced in a study of PD-1 blockade in classical Hodgkin lymphoma. The table came from immunoSEQ multiplex PCR; TCRdb's copy has only in-frame clones and leaves some out. The table records roughly 41,000 clones, 76% of them present only once. Relapse after autologous stem cell transplantation occurred in every patient, and brentuximab vedotin exposure varied. The specimen comprised peripheral blood mononuclear cells (PBMCs), sampled at baseline. Source of these receptors: a human donor with classical Hodgkin lymphoma.

The V call is TRBV4-1, the J call TRBJ1-1; D may be TRBD1 (6 bases). There are 13 residues in the CDR3. Trimming removed 2 bases at V and 7 bases at J, with 11 bases between. The germline V gene encodes CDR1 MGHRA and CDR2 YSYEKL. The CDR3 reads CASSQRGRDEAFF. Here the CDR3 DNA reads TGCGCCAGCAGCCAACGGGGGCGGGATGAAGCTTTCTTT.

This chain's CDR3 is CASSRGPGVDEQFF. The CDR3 DNA reads TGTGCCAGCTCACGTGGACCGGGGGTAGATGAGCAGTTCTTC. The V call is TRBV18, the J call TRBJ2-1; D might be TRBD2 (6 bases). CDR3 length: 14 amino acids. Germline CDR1 is KGHSH and CDR2 is LQKENI. Trimming removed 4 bases from V and 8 bases from J, with 15 bases in between.

The chain couples TRBV5-1 to TRBJ2-5; D may be TRBD1 (6 bases). CDR3 length equals 13 residues. Germline V gene lookup returns CDR1 SGHRS and CDR2 YFSETQ. The V gene lost 4 bases and the J gene lost 1 base, with 8 bases spanning the gap. CDR3 nucleotide sequence: TGCGCCAGCAGCCGGACAGTCCAAGAGACCCAGTACTTC. It codes for CASSRTVQETQYF. The variable domain in full, with the rest retrieved from reference TRBV5-1 and TRBJ2-5, is KAGVTQTPRYLIKTRGQQVTLSCSPISGHRSVSWYQQTPGQGLQFLFEYFSETQRNKGNFPGRFSGRQFSNSRSEMNVSTLELGDSALYLCASSRTVQETQYFGPGTRLLVL.

CDR3 in DNA: TGTGCCAGCTCACCACCCTCCGGAGGGGGCACGAGCGAGCAGTACTTC. Translation gives CASSPPSGGGTSEQYF. This sequence joins TRBV18 and TRBJ2-7; TRBD1 is a possible D gene (7 bases). The CDR3 extends over 16 amino acids. Germline assignment: CDR1 KGHSH and CDR2 LQKENI. V dropped 0 bases and J dropped 6 bases, with 18 bases sitting between them. Drawing the rest from reference TRBV18 and TRBJ2-7, the complete variable domain is NAGVMQNPRHLVRRRGQEARLRCSPMKGHSHVYWYRQLPEEGLKFMVYLQKENIIDESGMPKERFSAEFPKEGPSILRIQQVVRGDSAAYFCASSPPSGGGTSEQYFGPGTRLTVT.

This chain joins TRBV19 and TRBJ2-5; unclear D gene. Trimming stripped 1 base from V and 4 bases from J, with 13 bases between. CDR3 size: 15 residues. The V gene's germline CDR1 is LNHDA and CDR2 SQIVND (reference sequence). In DNA form, the CDR3 reads TGTGCCAGTAGTATAGGGATGGTGGGTAGAGAGACCCAGTACTTC. This translates into CASSIGMVGRETQYF.

The chain couples TRBV7-9 to TRBJ1-5, with no clear D. Germline V lookup: CDR1 SEHNR, CDR2 FQNEAQ (reference sequence). The CDR3 is made up of 14 amino acids. Trimming shortened V by 1 base and J by 4 bases, and 8 bases separated the two germline ends. This chain's CDR3 is CASSLGQLNQPQHF. As DNA, the CDR3 is TGTGCCAGCAGCTTAGGCCAGCTTAATCAGCCCCAGCATTTT. Looking up the rest from reference TRBV7-9 and TRBJ1-5 gives the full variable domain: DTGVSQNPRHKITKRGQNVTFRCDPISEHNRLYWYRQTLGQGPEFLTYFQNEAQLEKSRLLSDRFSAERPKGSFSTLEIQRTEQGDSAMYLCASSLGQLNQPQHFGDGTRLSIL.

This clone was picked up a small number of times. The chain links TRBV27 to TRBJ1-1; the D gene is possibly TRBD1 (5 bases). V lost 2 bases, J lost 2 bases, and 12 bases lay in between. This CDR3 region has 15 residues. CDR1 is MNHEY, CDR2 SMNVEV, per germline (reference sequence). CDR3 coding DNA: TGTGCCAGCAGTTTAAGACAGTTTTTTAACACTGAAGCTTTCTTT. It yields the protein CASSLRQFFNTEAFF.

The chain couples TRBV30 to TRBJ2-7, with TRBD1 as a possible D gene (6 bases). V dropped 1 base and J dropped 6 bases, with 7 bases sitting between them. This CDR3 comprises 11 residues. The germline V gene has CDR1 GTSNPN and CDR2 SVGIG (reference sequence). CDR3 sequence reads: CAWSARGEQYF. CDR3 in DNA: TGTGCCTGGAGTGCCAGGGGCGAGCAGTACTTC.

The V gene is TRBV27, the J gene TRBJ1-2; 9 positions agree with TRBD1. V trimming: 1 base; J trimming: 6 bases; junction bases outside the gene matches: 12. The CDR3 extends over 17 amino acids. Germline CDR1 MNHEY, CDR2 SMNVEV (reference sequence). The CDR3 is CASSLLGTGLSIHGYTF. DNA of the CDR3: TGTGCCAGCAGTTTATTAGGGACAGGGCTCTCCATACATGGCTACACCTTC.

This clone was seen a single time. V is TRBV5-1 and J is TRBJ2-3; D gene uncertain. V lost 3 bases to trimming and J lost 0 bases, with 2 bases between them. The CDR3 is 12 amino acids. Looked up from germline, CDR1 is SGHRS and CDR2 is YFSETQ. Written as DNA, the CDR3 is TGCGCCAGCAGCTATAGCACAGATACGCAGTATTTT. Residues: CASSYSTDTQYF.